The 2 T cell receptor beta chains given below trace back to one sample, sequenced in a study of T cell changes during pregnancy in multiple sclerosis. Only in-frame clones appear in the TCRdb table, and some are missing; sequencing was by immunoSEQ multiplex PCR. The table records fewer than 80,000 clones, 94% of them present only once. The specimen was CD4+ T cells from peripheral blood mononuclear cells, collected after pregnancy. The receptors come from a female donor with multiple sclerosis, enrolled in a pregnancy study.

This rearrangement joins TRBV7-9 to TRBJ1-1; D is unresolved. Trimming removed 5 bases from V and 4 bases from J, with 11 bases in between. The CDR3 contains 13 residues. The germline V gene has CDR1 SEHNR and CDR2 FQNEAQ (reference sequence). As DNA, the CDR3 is TGTGCCAGCAGCCTGGTCGGGATCACTGAAGCTTTCTTT. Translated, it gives CASSLVGITEAFF.

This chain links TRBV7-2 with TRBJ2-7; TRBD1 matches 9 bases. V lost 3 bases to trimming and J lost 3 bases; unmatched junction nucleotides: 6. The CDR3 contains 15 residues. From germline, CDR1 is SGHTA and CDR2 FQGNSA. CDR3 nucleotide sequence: TGTGCCAGCAGCTTCGGGACAGGGATCGTCTACGAGCAGTACTTC. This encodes CASSFGTGIVYEQYF. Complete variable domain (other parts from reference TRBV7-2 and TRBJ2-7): GAGVSQSPSNKVTEKGKDVELRCDPISGHTALYWYRQSLGQGLEFLIYFQGNSAPDKSGLPSDRFSAERTGGSVSTLTIQRTQQEDSAVYLCASSFGTGIVYEQYFGPGTRLTVT.